Listed below are T cell receptor beta chains from one sample, sequenced in a study of regulatory and conventional T cells in RAG deficiency. Sequenced by immunoSEQ multiplex PCR; TCRdb stores in-frame clones only, minus some. Of roughly 35,000 clones listed, 76% are singletons. The same sample was also used in a study of regulatory T cells.

Sequenced: CD4+ effector T cells sorted from blood. The receptors come from a human donor in good health. Each CDR3 is given with its conserved first and last residue. D genes are given only for firm matches.

v_call	j_call	d_call	cdr3_aa
TRBV6-1	TRBJ1-5	TRBD1	CASSAGQGGSQPQHF
TRBV7-9	TRBJ1-1	TRBD1	CASSLMGTGNTEAFF
TRBV6-5	TRBJ1-6	TRBD1	CASRTGTENSPLHF
TRBV29-1	TRBJ2-1	-	CSVATGLSSYNEQFF
TRBV11-2	TRBJ1-1	-	CASSSGRVHTEAFF
TRBV6-1	TRBJ1-5	-	CASSAEFLNQPQHF
TRBV18	TRBJ2-2	TRBD2	CASSNFPGGGELFF
TRBV5-1	TRBJ2-1	TRBD2	CASSLALAGGRNEQFF
TRBV30	TRBJ1-1	-	CAWASAAHTEAFF
TRBV6-6	TRBJ1-5	TRBD1	CASSPGQGSNQPQHF
TRBV11-2	TRBJ2-7	-	CASSFGKPGEQYF
TRBV10-3	TRBJ2-7	-	CAISEFHPEASYEQYF
TRBV4-1	TRBJ2-1	-	CASSQGGSYNEQFF
TRBV7-3	TRBJ2-1	TRBD2	CASSLPDGLAGSYNEQFF
TRBV5-6	TRBJ2-1	-	CASSSPGGADEQFF
TRBV11-3	TRBJ2-3	TRBD2	CASSLDTAGGQDTQYF
TRBV7-3	TRBJ2-2	TRBD1	CASRTGVNTGELFF
TRBV30	TRBJ1-4	TRBD1	CAWSGRGGRTNEKLFF
TRBV2	TRBJ1-4	TRBD1	CATTGGFVYGTNEKLFF
TRBV5-1	TRBJ2-3	-	CASSGGRVSTDTQYF
TRBV5-5	TRBJ1-2	TRBD1	CASSKGTDRLYGYTF
TRBV7-8	TRBJ1-5	-	CASSLDPGNSNQPQHF
TRBV11-3	TRBJ2-1	-	CASSLVRSGGDNEQFF
TRBV2	TRBJ1-4	-	CASNRGGEKLFF
TRBV10-3	TRBJ2-7	-	CAIRSSTDYEQYF
TRBV7-2	TRBJ1-6	-	CASSLGTSNSPLHF
TRBV27	TRBJ2-1	-	CASSLLGSSLQSSYNEQFF
TRBV10-3	TRBJ1-1	TRBD1	CAISVSPQGGENTEAFF
TRBV27	TRBJ1-6	TRBD1	CASRSGTAIPLALHF
TRBV6-6	TRBJ1-1	-	CASSPTRLNTEAFF
TRBV19	TRBJ2-3	-	CASSIGGDLGTDTQYF
TRBV5-6	TRBJ1-2	-	CASSRRGADGYTF
TRBV7-6	TRBJ2-3	TRBD1	CASSHTKGASTDTQYF
TRBV18	TRBJ1-1	-	CASSPPSAPGTEAFF
TRBV30	TRBJ1-6	-	CAWRWGDYNSPLHF
TRBV4-2	TRBJ2-6	-	CASSHDTSGANVLTF
TRBV6-5	TRBJ1-2	TRBD1	CASSGGYGYTF
TRBV30	TRBJ1-2	-	CAWSPLGGGYGYTF
TRBV4-1	TRBJ1-5	-	CASSQELAGAPYQPQHF
TRBV2	TRBJ2-1	-	CASSERTVPEQFF
TRBV29-1	TRBJ1-1	-	CSDARTQNTEAFF
TRBV7-8	TRBJ1-1	-	CASSPKRGTGNTEAFF
TRBV9	TRBJ2-2	-	CASSVATGAGRTGELFF
TRBV10-1	TRBJ1-6	-	CASRETGSSPLHF
TRBV2	TRBJ2-3	-	CASGFTGAHPTDTQYF
TRBV9	TRBJ1-3	TRBD1	CASSRTGATMSSGNTIYF
TRBV29-1	TRBJ1-4	-	CSVRTAATNEKLFF
TRBV29-1	TRBJ2-5	-	CSVEDRNGETQYF
TRBV14	TRBJ1-2	-	CASSQIGSGAFYGYTF
TRBV18	TRBJ1-2	-	CASSPGVYGYTF
TRBV19	TRBJ2-2	-	CASSIEAAGELFF
TRBV2	TRBJ2-7	TRBD1	CASKTGTGGYEQYF
TRBV2	TRBJ2-7	TRBD1	CASSEWGQGYEQYF